This entry lists 13 T cell receptor beta chains sequenced from one sample in a study of beta chain features in type 1 diabetes. The entirety of the isolated RNA underwent reverse transcription, so expressed TCRB transcripts were sequenced. Libraries were prepared by immunoSEQ multiplex PCR; TCRdb keeps only in-frame clonotypes and omits some of them. Of some 240,000 clones listed, approximately 10% are singletons. Sample: central memory CD4+ T cells from blood. Receptor source: a man between 18 and 29 years old in good health.

This sequence joins TRBV5-1 and TRBJ2-1; 8 nucleotides align to TRBD1. CDR1 is SGHRS, CDR2 YFSETQ, per germline. The CDR3 has 16 amino acids. J lost 7 bases, V lost 4 bases, and 13 bases had no gene match. In nucleotides, the CDR3 is TGCGCCAGCAGCATCCAAGGACAGGGTAAGGGAAATGAGCAGTTCTTC. It specifies CASSIQGQGKGNEQFF.

This chain uses TRBV4-1 with TRBJ2-1; 7 bases are a match to TRBD2. The CDR3 runs to 17 residues. J gave up 0 bases and V 4 bases, and 9 bases lay outside the gene matches. Germline CDR1 MGHRA, CDR2 YSYEKL. The CDR3 region is CASSLGPSGSSYNEQFF. The CDR3 DNA reads TGCGCCAGCAGCCTAGGCCCTAGCGGTAGCTCCTACAATGAGCAGTTCTTC.

This chain uses TRBV5-1 with TRBJ2-1, with D perhaps given as TRBD1 or TRBD2 (5 bases each). Germline V gene sequence: CDR1 SGHRS, CDR2 YFSETQ. The V end was cut by 2 bases, the J end by 9 bases, with 15 bases between. The CDR3 loop spans 14 amino acids. CDR3 bases: TGCGCCAGCAGCTTTAACTCAGTGAGGGGTGAGCAGTTCTTC. Translating it yields CASSFNSVRGEQFF.

This clone was observed a few times. This rearrangement joins TRBV9 to TRBJ2-1; TRBD2 agrees at 9 bases. V gave up 4 bases and J gave up 4 bases; unmatched junction bases: 9. This CDR3 region has 16 residues. CDR1 SGDLS and CDR2 YYNGEE come from the germline V gene. As DNA, the CDR3 is TGTGCCAGCAGCCCCACCGGGACTAGCCTATACAATGAGCAGTTCTTC. Its translation: CASSPTGTSLYNEQFF.

The chain uses TRBV5-1 and TRBJ2-5; maybe TRBD1 (5 bases). V shed 4 bases and J shed 2 bases, with 12 bases lying between them. CDR1 SGHRS and CDR2 YFSETQ come from the germline V gene. The CDR3 length is 14 residues. CDR3 amino acids: CASSADREQETQYF. In DNA form, the CDR3 reads TGCGCCAGCAGCGCCGACAGAGAACAAGAGACCCAGTACTTC.

This clone was observed a handful of times. This chain links TRBV30 with TRBJ2-7; 13 bases align to TRBD2. The CDR3 is 13 amino acids. Germline CDR1 and CDR2: GTSNPN and SVGIG (reference sequence). The J segment lost 4 bases and the V segment lost 8 bases, leaving 5 bases of the junction unmatched. The CDR3 DNA is TGTGCCGGGGAGACTAGCGGGAGGTACGAGCAGTACTTC. It translates to CAGETSGRYEQYF.

Here the CDR3 reads CASSGTGSWQPQHF. CDR3 bases: TGTGCCAGCAGTGGGACAGGCTCGTGGCAGCCCCAGCATTTT. V is TRBV28 and J is TRBJ1-5; 8 bases fit TRBD1. This CDR3 spans 14 amino acids. Germline values: CDR1 MDHEN, CDR2 SYDVKM. V shed 5 bases and J 7 bases; nucleotides not matched to a gene: 7.

The sample holds many counts of this clone. The chain combines TRBV7-3 with TRBJ2-1; 7 bases line up with TRBD2. The V segment lost 5 bases and the J segment 7 bases; nucleotides outside the gene matches: 8. CDR3 length: 14 residues. The V gene's germline CDR1 is SGHTA and CDR2 FQGTGA. The CDR3 spells CASSPTTSLNEQFF. In DNA, the CDR3 is TGTGCCAGCAGCCCAACGACTAGCTTAAATGAGCAGTTCTTC. Together with reference TRBV7-3 and TRBJ2-1, the CDR3 gives the full variable domain: GAGVSQTPSNKVTEKGKYVELRCDPISGHTALYWYRQSLGQGPEFLIYFQGTGAADDSGLPNDRFFAVRPEGSVSTLKIQRTERGDSAVYLCASSPTTSLNEQFFGPGTRLTVL.

This clone was detected ten times or more. The chain is built from TRBV7-3 and TRBJ1-1, with D unresolved. The CDR3 covers 13 residues. CDR1 is SGHTA and CDR2 is FQGTGA in the germline V gene. The V gene lost 5 bases and the J gene lost 3 bases, with 10 bases spanning the gap. DNA for the CDR3: TGTGCCAGCAGCCCCGGTAGGGACACTGAAGCTTTCTTT. Its translation is CASSPGRDTEAFF.

This clone was seen a handful of times. The rearrangement joins TRBV18 to TRBJ1-2; 10 nucleotides align to TRBD1. CDR3 length equals 16 residues. With V trimmed by 3 bases and J by 2 bases, 6 bases remained unmatched. The germline gives CDR1 KGHSH, CDR2 LQKENI. The CDR3 bases are TGTGCCAGCTCACCGGGACAGGGGAATTCAAACTATGGCTACACCTTC. Its translation is CASSPGQGNSNYGYTF.

In its sample, this clone was seen many times. The gene calls are TRBV28 and TRBJ2-1; TRBD1 might be the D (6 bases). The germline V and J ends were trimmed by 6 bases and 0 bases, with 9 bases remaining between them. Germline loops: CDR1 MDHEN, CDR2 SYDVKM. The CDR3 has 14 amino acids. In DNA, the CDR3 is TGTGCCAGCAGGAACAGGGCCTCCTACAATGAGCAGTTCTTC. This codes for CASRNRASYNEQFF.

This clone has only a few counts. The chain uses TRBV7-2 and TRBJ1-2; TRBD1 agrees at 7 bases. This CDR3 comprises 14 residues. Trimming took 7 bases from V and 8 from J; bases not matched to a gene: 13. The germline CDR1 and CDR2 sequences are SGHTA and FQGNSA. DNA of the CDR3: TGTGCCAGCACCCCGACAGGGCCCAGAAGAGGCTACACCTTC. Translation: CASTPTGPRRGYTF.

This clone was seen only a few times. This chain joins TRBV4-3 and TRBJ2-7; TRBD2 might be the D (5 bases). The CDR3 contains 15 residues. From germline, CDR1 is LGHNA and CDR2 YSLEER. V lost 5 bases and J lost 0, with 14 bases in between. The DNA for the CDR3 is TGCGCCAGCAGCTTCGGGATTTTGAGCTCCTACGAGCAGTACTTC. Its protein is CASSFGILSSYEQYF.